The 24 T cell receptor beta chains presented below share a single source sample, sequenced in a study of PD-1 blockade in classical Hodgkin lymphoma. Sequencing was performed with immunoSEQ multiplex PCR; in TCRdb, only in-frame clones are kept and a portion is missing. The data contain 9,500 to 12,000 clones, about 80% of them seen just once; the ten biggest clones take up roughly 5.1%. Each patient's relapse followed autologous stem cell transplantation, and brentuximab vedotin exposure varied. The specimen was peripheral blood mononuclear cells (PBMCs), collected before the second cycle of nivolumab. These receptor sequences come from a human donor with classical Hodgkin lymphoma.

The rearrangement joins TRBV18 to TRBJ1-1; 8 bases map to TRBD1. Unmatched junction bases numbered 5, after V lost 5 bases and J lost 3 bases. Germline V gene lookup returns CDR1 KGHSH and CDR2 LQKENI. This CDR3 region has 14 residues. The CDR3 nucleotides read TGTGCCAGCTCAGCACTGACAGGGGACACTGAAGCTTTCTTT. Residues: CASSALTGDTEAFF.

The V and J genes are TRBV5-6 and TRBJ2-3; 7 positions match TRBD1. V was clipped by 5 bases and J by 5 bases; unmatched bases: 2. This CDR3 has 12 amino acids. CDR1 SGHDT and CDR2 YYEEEE come from the germline V gene. The CDR3 DNA reads as TGTGCCAGCAGGAGACAGGGAGATACGCAGTATTTT. Its translation is CASRRQGDTQYF.

CDR3 DNA sequence: TGTGCCAGCAGCCCTGGGGGGGGGCCGCGGTATGGCTACACCTTC. Translating it yields CASSPGGGPRYGYTF. The chain joins TRBV7-8 to TRBJ1-2, with a weak D call TRBD1 (6 bases). Looked up from germline, CDR1 is SGHVS and CDR2 is FQNEAQ. With 5 bases removed from V and 5 bases from J, the gap between germline ends came to 18 bases. The CDR3 contains 15 residues.

CDR3 residues: CASSLRTGRTPEAFF. The CDR3 DNA reads TGTGCCAGCAGCTTGAGGACAGGGAGGACCCCTGAAGCTTTCTTT. V and J are TRBV5-4 and TRBJ1-1, with 8 bases that match TRBD1. This CDR3 region has 15 residues. V was clipped by 1 base and J by 6 bases; unmatched bases: 8. Germline assignment: CDR1 SGHNT and CDR2 YYREEE (reference sequence).

The genes are TRBV7-9 and TRBJ2-7; possibly TRBD2 for D (5 bases). Germline CDR1 and CDR2: SEHNR and FQNEAQ (reference sequence). The CDR3 is 17 residues long. V gave up 5 bases and J gave up 2 bases, with 22 bases separating them. DNA of the CDR3: TGTGCCAGCAGCCGTAGTGGGATAGCGACTGCTACCTACGAGCAGTACTTC. Residues: CASSRSGIATATYEQYF.

V usage is TRBV4-3 and J usage is TRBJ2-5; D is perhaps TRBD2 (7 bases). Trimming left V 1 base short and J 5 bases short, with 17 bases between. From germline, CDR1 is LGHNA and CDR2 YSLEER. The CDR3 consists of 16 residues. The chain's CDR3 is CASSQGWRGGHETQYF. As DNA, the CDR3 is TGCGCCAGCAGCCAAGGATGGAGGGGGGGCCACGAGACCCAGTACTTC.

This clone was observed a handful of times. The chain has TRBV13 and TRBJ1-1; D is ambiguous. The ends were cut back, 3 bases at V and 3 bases at J, with 8 bases in the middle. This CDR3 has 13 residues. Germline V gene data show CDR1 as PRHDT and CDR2 as FYEKMQ (reference sequence). The CDR3 protein is CASSLNVYTEAFF. CDR3 in DNA: TGTGCCAGCAGCTTGAACGTATACACTGAAGCTTTCTTT.

V is TRBV5-1 and J is TRBJ2-5; tentatively, D is TRBD1 (5 bases). Germline CDR1 reads SGHRS; CDR2 reads YFSETQ. The CDR3 sequence is 14 residues long. The ends were cut back, 1 base at V and 2 bases at J, with 9 bases in the middle. The CDR3 DNA reads as TGCGCCAGCAGCTTGTTAGGACAACAAGAGACCCAGTACTTC. Encoded protein: CASSLLGQQETQYF.

This clone is medium-sized. J is TRBJ2-1 and V is TRBV6-4, with TRBD2 matching over 7 bases. The CDR3 sequence is 15 residues long. V trimming: 4 bases; J trimming: 0 bases; junction bases outside the gene matches: 3. CDR1 and CDR2 from the germline V gene are MRHNA and SNTAGT. This chain's CDR3 is CASSAAGDSYNEQFF. The DNA for the CDR3 is TGTGCCAGCAGTGCGGCGGGAGACTCCTACAATGAGCAGTTCTTC.

This clone has only one observation. This CDR3 reads CASSLYRATDTQYF. Here the CDR3 DNA reads TGTGCCAGCAGTTTGTACAGGGCCACAGATACGCAGTATTTT. J is TRBJ2-3 and V is TRBV27; D is possibly TRBD1 (6 bases). Trimming removed 3 bases at V and 2 bases at J, with 9 bases between. The CDR3 extends over 14 amino acids. The V gene's germline CDR1 is MNHEY and CDR2 SMNVEV (reference sequence).

V usage is TRBV6-5 and J usage is TRBJ2-5, with 7 bases matching TRBD2. V was pared by 5 bases and J by 2 bases, with 2 bases of the junction left unmatched. Germline CDR1 MNHEY, CDR2 SVGAGI. The CDR3 is made up of 13 amino acids. The CDR3 spells CASSLAVQETQYF. The DNA for the CDR3 is TGTGCCAGCAGTCTAGCGGTACAAGAGACCCAGTACTTC.

The V call is TRBV9, the J call TRBJ1-1, with D tentatively TRBD1 (5 bases). From germline, CDR1 is SGDLS and CDR2 YYNGEE. The CDR3 is 15 residues long. V lost 0 bases, J lost 4 bases, and 13 bases lay in between. The CDR3 reads CASSVGTLGGTEAFF. CDR3 DNA: TGTGCCAGCAGCGTAGGAACCCTCGGGGGCACTGAAGCTTTCTTT. Filled out from reference TRBV9 and TRBJ1-1, the complete variable domain reads DSGVTQTPKHLITATGQRVTLRCSPRSGDLSVYWYQQSLDQGLQFLIQYYNGEERAKGNILERFSAQQFPDLHSELNLSSLELGDSALYFCASSVGTLGGTEAFFGQGTRLTVV.

In nucleotides, the CDR3 is TGTGCCAGCAGCTTGGAAACAGGGAGTTGGGCAGATACGCAGTATTTT. It codes for CASSLETGSWADTQYF. The chain has TRBV7-9 and TRBJ2-3; TRBD1 might be the D (6 bases). Germline V CDR1 and CDR2: SEHNR, FQNEAQ (reference sequence). There are 16 residues in the CDR3. The V gene lost 3 bases and the J gene lost 4 bases, with 17 bases spanning the gap.

This rearrangement joins TRBV7-9 to TRBJ1-4; 10 bases are shared with TRBD1. The germline V gene has CDR1 SEHNR and CDR2 FQNEAQ (reference sequence). The CDR3 consists of 15 residues. The V and J ends lost 2 bases and 7 bases, in that order; junction bases with no gene match: 4. CDR3 in DNA: TGTGCCAGCAGCTTACCCGGGACAGGGGCTGAAAAACTGTTTTTT. This encodes CASSLPGTGAEKLFF.

This clone occurred once. V is TRBV7-3 and J is TRBJ2-3; TRBD2 is a possible D gene (6 bases). This CDR3 has 16 amino acids. From germline, CDR1 is SGHTA and CDR2 FQGTGA. Trimming left V 3 bases short and J 3 bases short, with 16 bases between. The chain's CDR3 is CASSFAGGTGTDTQYF. Written as DNA, the CDR3 is TGTGCCAGCAGCTTCGCTGGGGGGACGGGGACAGATACGCAGTATTTT. Together with reference TRBV7-3 and TRBJ2-3, the CDR3 gives the full variable domain: GAGVSQTPSNKVTEKGKYVELRCDPISGHTALYWYRQSLGQGPEFLIYFQGTGAADDSGLPNDRFFAVRPEGSVSTLKIQRTERGDSAVYLCASSFAGGTGTDTQYFGPGTRLTVL.

The chain links TRBV27 to TRBJ2-7, with D maybe TRBD1 (6 bases). Trimming removed 5 bases at V and 3 bases at J, with 14 bases between. Per the germline V gene, CDR1 is MNHEY and CDR2 is SMNVEV (reference sequence). The CDR3 has 14 residues. The CDR3 region has the DNA TGTGCCAGCAGTCGGAGGACAGCAGTCTACGAGCAGTACTTC. As protein: CASSRRTAVYEQYF.

The V and J genes are TRBV29-1 and TRBJ2-5; TRBD1 is a possible D gene (5 bases). The CDR3 spans 13 residues. Trimming left V 8 bases short and J 2 bases short, with 15 bases between. CDR1 SQVTM and CDR2 ANQGSEA come from the germline V gene. The CDR3: CSTRWTRQETQYF. CDR3 bases: TGCAGCACCCGATGGACAAGACAAGAGACCCAGTACTTC.

The chain recombines TRBV10-3 with TRBJ1-2, with TRBD1 matching 7 bases. CDR1 and CDR2 (germline): ENHRY, SYGVKD. The CDR3 is made up of 15 amino acids. After removal of 6 bases from V and 4 bases from J, the junction contained 11 bases not matched to a gene. The CDR3 nucleotides are TGTGCCATCAGGGAAGAGGGGGCCGCGGGCTATGGCTACACCTTC. It yields the protein CAIREEGAAGYGYTF.

V usage is TRBV4-3 and J usage is TRBJ1-2; TRBD1 might be the D (5 bases). The CDR3 has 13 residues. CDR1 is LGHNA, CDR2 YSLEER, per germline. The V and J ends lost 3 bases and 8 bases respectively, with 13 bases between them. The DNA for the CDR3 is TGCGCCAGCAGCCATCCAGGGTTTTACGGCTACACCTTC. This sequence encodes CASSHPGFYGYTF.

This clone was recorded only once. The V call is TRBV11-2, the J call TRBJ2-3; D not resolved. The V gene's germline CDR1 is SGHAT and CDR2 FQNNGV. V was trimmed by 2 bases and J by 11 bases, leaving 14 bases between them. This CDR3 is 13 amino acids long. The CDR3: CASSLFHLQRQYF. The CDR3 DNA reads as TGTGCCAGCAGCTTATTTCACTTGCAAAGGCAGTATTTT.

To note about this clone: A read error may produce the germline difference seen at one junction end. CDR3 bases: TGTGCCAGCAGTCAATCCGGGACAGACCTTTTATTC. Protein sequence: CASSQSGTDLLF. The rearrangement joins TRBV5-4 to TRBJ2-7; the match to TRBD1 covers 7 bases. The germline CDR1 and CDR2 sequences are SGHNT and YYREEE (reference sequence). The CDR3 is made up of 12 amino acids.

The J gene is TRBJ1-4, the V gene TRBV25-1; 10 bases are a match to TRBD1. The V segment lost 8 bases and the J segment 7 bases; nucleotides outside the gene matches: 7. This CDR3 has 14 residues. Germline V gene sequence: CDR1 MGHDK, CDR2 SYGVNS. The CDR3 spells CASGGGQGLEKLFF. The CDR3 DNA reads as TGTGCCAGCGGGGGGGGACAGGGGCTTGAAAAACTGTTTTTT.

In the case of this clone: The sample contains more than one DNA sequence encoding this CDR3. CDR3 loop: CASSNQGAGQPQHF. CDR3 nucleotides: TGTGCCAGTAGTAACCAGGGGGCGGGTCAGCCCCAGCATTTT. V and J are TRBV19 and TRBJ1-5, with 8 bases identical to TRBD1. Germline lookup yields CDR1 LNHDA and CDR2 SQIVND (reference sequence). This CDR3 is 14 amino acids long. The V and J ends lost 4 bases and 6 bases, in that order; junction bases with no gene match: 5.

In DNA form, the CDR3 reads TGTGCCAGCAGTTTTGGGTGGAGCTCCTATAATTCACCCCTCCACTTT. Translating it yields CASSFGWSSYNSPLHF. The rearrangement links TRBV27 to TRBJ1-6; D remains ambiguous. This CDR3 has 16 residues. Per germline, CDR1 MNHEY and CDR2 SMNVEV (reference sequence). The ends were cut back, 3 bases at V and 0 bases at J, with 9 bases in the middle.